Presented here are 15 T cell receptor beta chains from one specimen sequenced in a study of blood T cell repertoires in COVID-19. TCRdb's copy holds only in-frame clones and misses some; the assay was immunoSEQ multiplex PCR. Of roughly 24,000 clones in the sample, approximately 90% are singletons; the top ten hold about 18%. The sequencing sample was made of peripheral blood. The source of these receptors is a woman older than 75 with acute or convalescent COVID-19.

The rearrangement links TRBV18 to TRBJ1-1; the D is unclear. The CDR3 is 14 residues long. Per germline, CDR1 KGHSH and CDR2 LQKENI. V lost 3 bases, J lost 4 bases, and 12 bases lay in between. This CDR3 is CASSPGLEGTEAFF. CDR3 nucleotides: TGTGCCAGCTCACCCGGACTGGAGGGCACTGAAGCTTTCTTT.

The V gene is TRBV12-3 or TRBV12-4, the J gene TRBJ1-2; TRBD1 is a possible D gene (5 bases). The CDR3 covers 12 residues. V shed 3 bases and J shed 8 bases, with 10 bases lying between them. In DNA form, the CDR3 reads TGTGCCAGCAGTTTGGGAGGGGTGGGCTACACCTTC. It yields the protein CASSLGGVGYTF.

The chain has TRBV6-1 and TRBJ1-4; the D is unclear. The CDR3 runs to 14 residues. The V end was cut by 3 bases, the J end by 8 bases, with 13 bases between. CDR1 and CDR2 (germline): MNHNS, SASEGT. CDR3 in amino acids: CASSEPPRREKLFF. The CDR3 DNA sequence: TGTGCCAGCAGTGAGCCCCCCCGCAGGGAAAAACTGTTTTTT.

The J gene is TRBJ2-3, the V gene TRBV6-5, with D possibly TRBD2 on 7 matching bases. Trimming took 4 bases from V and 7 from J, leaving 18 bases between them. The CDR3 totals 15 residues. The V gene's germline CDR1 is MNHEY and CDR2 SVGAGI. The CDR3 sequence: CASSSVWGGTYTQYF. In nucleotides, the CDR3 is TGTGCCAGCAGTTCCGTATGGGGGGGCACCTATACGCAGTATTTT.

The chain uses TRBV12-3 or TRBV12-4 and TRBJ1-2; D is uncertain. V lost 7 bases to trimming and J lost 2 bases, with 8 bases between them. The CDR3 covers 12 residues. The CDR3 spells CASTRSNYGYTF. The CDR3 coding sequence is TGTGCCAGCACTCGGTCCAACTATGGCTACACCTTC.

The rearrangement joins TRBV18 to TRBJ2-7; D may be TRBD1 (5 bases). CDR1 is KGHSH and CDR2 is LQKENI in the germline V gene. Trimming pared 5 bases from V and 6 bases from J, leaving 11 bases between. CDR3 length: 12 residues. The CDR3 DNA is TGTGCCAGCTCAGGGCAGGGCGGCGAGCAGTACTTC. Translated: CASSGQGGEQYF. Complete variable domain (other parts from reference TRBV18 and TRBJ2-7): NAGVMQNPRHLVRRRGQEARLRCSPMKGHSHVYWYRQLPEEGLKFMVYLQKENIIDESGMPKERFSAEFPKEGPSILRIQQVVRGDSAAYFCASSGQGGEQYFGPGTRLTVT.

This chain links TRBV13 with TRBJ1-2, with 8 positions matching TRBD1. CDR3 length: 13 residues. Looked up from germline, CDR1 is PRHDT and CDR2 is FYEKMQ (reference sequence). With 8 bases clipped from V and 5 bases from J, the junction kept 7 bases outside the gene matches. CDR3 sequence: CASDTGGRYGYTF. The CDR3 nucleotides are TGTGCCAGCGATACAGGGGGGAGGTATGGCTACACCTTC.

Here the CDR3 reads CASTSGGFEQFF. DNA for the CDR3: TGTGCCAGCACCTCTGGGGGCTTTGAGCAGTTCTTC. V gene TRBV6-5 combines with J gene TRBJ2-1, with a weak D call TRBD1 (6 bases). The length of the CDR3 is 12 residues. CDR1 and CDR2 from the germline V gene are MNHEY and SVGAGI. Trimming stripped 7 bases from V and 9 bases from J, with 13 bases between.

This clone occurred once. The chain combines TRBV7-2 with TRBJ2-2; 10 bases match TRBD2. Germline CDR1 is SGHTA and CDR2 is FQGNSA. Unmatched junction bases numbered 6, after V lost 1 base and J lost 4 bases. This CDR3 has 17 residues. The DNA of the CDR3 is TGTGCCAGCAGCTTAGTTGGTAGCGGGGGGCCCACCGGGGAGCTGTTTTTT. Translation: CASSLVGSGGPTGELFF.

V is TRBV10-3 and J is TRBJ1-1; D not certain. Trimming removed 4 bases from V and 5 bases from J, with 11 bases in between. Germline values: CDR1 ENHRY, CDR2 SYGVKD. The CDR3 spans 13 residues. The CDR3 protein is CAISAISATEAFF. DNA of the CDR3: TGTGCCATCAGTGCCATCAGTGCTACTGAAGCTTTCTTT.

This chain connects TRBV18 to TRBJ1-6; D not certain. Germline values: CDR1 KGHSH, CDR2 LQKENI. There are 14 residues in the CDR3. The V end lost 3 bases, the J end lost 9 bases, and 12 bases lay between the germline ends. The CDR3, as DNA: TGTGCCAGCTCACCCGGGAACTTTTTTTCACCCCTCCACTTT. Translation gives CASSPGNFFSPLHF. Variable domain in full (rest from reference TRBV18 and TRBJ1-6): NAGVMQNPRHLVRRRGQEARLRCSPMKGHSHVYWYRQLPEEGLKFMVYLQKENIIDESGMPKERFSAEFPKEGPSILRIQQVVRGDSAAYFCASSPGNFFSPLHFGNGTRLTVT.

This clone was counted a single time. The chain couples TRBV6-2 or TRBV6-3 to TRBJ2-1, with 9 bases identical to TRBD1. CDR3 length equals 16 residues. From germline, CDR1 is MNHEY and CDR2 SVGEGT. The V segment lost 7 bases and the J segment 0 bases; nucleotides outside the gene matches: 7. Here the CDR3 DNA reads TGTGCCAGCACCCCCCGGGACAGGGACTCCTACAATGAGCAGTTCTTC. It codes for CASTPRDRDSYNEQFF.

V is TRBV7-9 and J is TRBJ1-2; TRBD1 might be the D (5 bases). Per the germline V gene, CDR1 is SEHNR and CDR2 is FQNEAQ (reference sequence). The CDR3 covers 14 residues. Trimming cost V 2 bases and J 7 bases, with 14 bases left between them. CDR3 in amino acids: CASSLSSGVVGYTF. The CDR3 bases are TGTGCCAGCAGCTTAAGTTCGGGGGTTGTTGGCTACACCTTC. Full variable domain (rest looked up from reference TRBV7-9 and TRBJ1-2): DTGVSQNPRHKITKRGQNVTFRCDPISEHNRLYWYRQTLGQGPEFLTYFQNEAQLEKSRLLSDRFSAERPKGSFSTLEIQRTEQGDSAMYLCASSLSSGVVGYTFGSGTRLTVV.

The genes are TRBV6-5 and TRBJ1-2; 7 nucleotides line up with TRBD1. Looked up from germline, CDR1 is MNHEY and CDR2 is SVGAGI. The CDR3 is 14 amino acids. The V gene end was trimmed by 6 bases and the J gene end by 4 bases; junction bases not matched to a gene: 8. CDR3 sequence reads: CASRPTGSGYGYTF. Written as DNA, the CDR3 is TGTGCCAGCAGGCCGACAGGGTCCGGCTATGGCTACACCTTC.

The CDR3 region is CASSYSRDWGGTQYF. Here the CDR3 DNA reads TGTGCCAGCAGTTACTCCCGGGACTGGGGGGGGACCCAGTACTTC. This chain uses TRBV6-5 with TRBJ2-5, with 7 bases matching TRBD2. The CDR3 covers 15 residues. J lost 7 bases, V lost 0 bases, and 8 bases had no gene match. Germline values: CDR1 MNHEY, CDR2 SVGAGI.